What follows are 32 T cell receptor beta chains derived from one specimen sequenced in a study of T cell responses to AZD1222 COVID-19 vaccine. Here immunoSEQ multiplex PCR was the method, and the copy in TCRdb shows in-frame clones only, minus some. The sample lists 130,000 or so clones; about 82% were seen once. The sample here was peripheral blood, taken on day 0 of AZD1222 vaccination. The receptors shown here come from an adult in good health.

The chain's CDR3 is CASSTLEGYEQYF. The CDR3 region has the DNA TGCGCCAGCAGCACACTGGAGGGATACGAGCAGTACTTC. The chain joins TRBV10-2 to TRBJ2-7; the D gene is possibly TRBD2 (6 bases). Germline values: CDR1 WSHSY, CDR2 SAAADI. CDR3 length equals 13 residues. Trimming shortened V by 6 bases and J by 4 bases, and 13 bases separated the two germline ends.

J is TRBJ2-1 and V is TRBV19; 13 positions agree with TRBD2. Per germline, CDR1 LNHDA and CDR2 SQIVND (reference sequence). The CDR3 length is 18 residues. Trimming at V came to 5 bases and at J to 6 bases, leaving 13 bases not matched to a gene. CDR3 protein: CASSGRPGLAGLVNEQFF. CDR3 nucleotides: TGTGCCAGTAGTGGACGACCGGGACTAGCGGGACTAGTCAATGAGCAGTTCTTC. The full variable domain, its missing parts supplied by reference TRBV19 and TRBJ2-1, is DGGITQSPKYLFRKEGQNVTLSCEQNLNHDAMYWYRQDPGQGLRLIYYSQIVNDFQKGDIAEGYSVSREKKESFPLTVTSAQKNPTAFYLCASSGRPGLAGLVNEQFFGPGTRLTVL.

The V call is TRBV2, the J call TRBJ1-5; D is uncertain. The germline V and J ends were trimmed by 2 bases and 2 bases, with 10 bases remaining between them. Germline loops: CDR1 SNHLY, CDR2 FYNNEI. The CDR3 extends over 15 amino acids. As DNA, the CDR3 is TGTGCCAGCAGTGAACAGGTATTGGGCAATCAGCCCCAGCATTTT. Protein: CASSEQVLGNQPQHF.

This clone was recorded a few times. The chain is built from TRBV5-1 and TRBJ1-4; no firm D call. Trimming left V 7 bases short and J 6 bases short, with 4 bases between. This CDR3 comprises 10 residues. Germline lookup yields CDR1 SGHRS and CDR2 YFSETQ. CDR3 bases: TGCGCCAGCCCTGATGAAAAACTGTTTTTT. Translated, it gives CASPDEKLFF.

This chain joins TRBV4-3 and TRBJ2-1, with unresolved D. The V gene lost 0 bases and the J gene lost 4 bases, with 7 bases spanning the gap. CDR3 length: 14 residues. Germline V lookup: CDR1 LGHNA, CDR2 YSLEER. The CDR3 DNA is TGCGCCAGCAGCCAAGATCCACCGTACAATGAGCAGTTCTTC. The encoded protein is CASSQDPPYNEQFF.

The genes are TRBV28 and TRBJ1-6, with 8 bases aligning to TRBD1. This CDR3 region has 15 residues. The trim removed 1 base at V and 6 bases at J, leaving 2 bases unmatched. Germline V lookup: CDR1 MDHEN, CDR2 SYDVKM. CDR3 sequence reads: CASSLLTGVNSPLHF. CDR3 DNA sequence: TGTGCCAGCAGTTTATTGACAGGGGTTAATTCACCCCTCCACTTT.

The J gene is TRBJ2-6, the V gene TRBV4-3; D is perhaps TRBD1 or TRBD2 (5 bases each). This CDR3 is 16 amino acids long. V lost 4 bases and J lost 4, with 14 bases in between. Germline V lookup: CDR1 LGHNA, CDR2 YSLEER. CDR3 DNA: TGCGCCAGCAGCCGGACAATGGAGGCCGGGGCCAACGTCCTGACTTTC. It codes for CASSRTMEAGANVLTF.

This clone was picked up a small number of times. The chain is built from TRBV5-1 and TRBJ2-7; no clear D. With 2 bases removed from V and 3 bases from J, the gap between germline ends came to 12 bases. Germline V gives CDR1 SGHRS, CDR2 YFSETQ. This CDR3 spans 14 amino acids. DNA for the CDR3: TGCGCCAGCAGCTTCAGCCTAGACCGCTACGAGCAGTACTTC. Amino acid sequence: CASSFSLDRYEQYF.

V usage is TRBV19 and J usage is TRBJ1-5; D may be TRBD1 (5 bases). V was clipped by 4 bases and J by 8 bases, with 18 bases between them. CDR1 and CDR2 from the germline V gene are LNHDA and SQIVND (reference sequence). CDR3 length: 15 amino acids. DNA for the CDR3: TGTGCCAGTAGTACTGGACGGATTGAAGGGGAGCCCCAGCATTTT. Its protein product is CASSTGRIEGEPQHF.

V usage is TRBV5-1 and J usage is TRBJ2-7; 7 bases map to TRBD1. Losses at the gene ends were 2 bases for V and 7 bases for J; bases not matched to a gene: 6. CDR1 and CDR2 from the germline V gene are SGHRS and YFSETQ. There are 13 residues in the CDR3. The CDR3 region is CASSLTGTEEQYF. The CDR3 DNA sequence: TGCGCCAGCAGCTTAACCGGGACAGAGGAGCAGTACTTC.

V usage is TRBV27 and J usage is TRBJ2-7; 9 bases agree with TRBD2. Per the germline V gene, CDR1 is MNHEY and CDR2 is SMNVEV (reference sequence). The CDR3 consists of 15 residues. With V trimmed by 3 bases and J by 4 bases, 7 bases remained unmatched. CDR3 sequence reads: CASSFIAGAGYEQYF. The DNA of the CDR3 is TGTGCCAGCAGTTTTATAGCGGGAGCTGGGTACGAGCAGTACTTC.

This rearrangement joins TRBV29-1 to TRBJ2-5; D possibly corresponds to TRBD1 (6 bases). Trimming shortened V by 4 bases and J by 3 bases, and 9 bases separated the two germline ends. This CDR3 has 12 residues. The V gene's germline CDR1 is SQVTM and CDR2 ANQGSEA. The CDR3 region is CSVVTGEETQYF. CDR3 sequence (DNA): TGCAGCGTTGTGACAGGAGAAGAGACCCAGTACTTC.

The V gene is TRBV19, the J gene TRBJ1-1, with D unclear. Trimming pared 9 bases from V and 1 base from J, leaving 6 bases between. CDR1 LNHDA and CDR2 SQIVND come from the germline V gene (reference sequence). This CDR3 is 11 amino acids long. The CDR3 loop reads CASFRNTEAFF. Written as DNA, the CDR3 is TGTGCCAGCTTCCGGAACACTGAAGCTTTCTTT.

V usage is TRBV7-3 and J usage is TRBJ2-7, with D perhaps matching TRBD1 (6 bases). The CDR3 covers 15 residues. Trimming left V 2 bases short and J 5 bases short, with 16 bases between. In germline, CDR1 is SGHTA, CDR2 FQGTGA. CDR3 bases: TGTGCCAGCAGCTTAGACAGGACGCCTTCCGACGAGCAGTACTTC. Translation gives CASSLDRTPSDEQYF.

The J gene is TRBJ2-7, the V gene TRBV13; a weak D match, TRBD1 (6 bases). The CDR3 totals 14 residues. Trimming shortened V by 0 bases and J by 4 bases, and 10 bases separated the two germline ends. Germline CDR1 and CDR2: PRHDT and FYEKMQ (reference sequence). The CDR3 loop reads CASSLGQGRYEQYF. Here the CDR3 DNA reads TGTGCCAGCAGCTTAGGGCAGGGGCGGTACGAGCAGTACTTC.

The CDR3 DNA reads TGTGCCAGCAGTCCGACGGTCCCAACTAATGAAAAACTGTTTTTT. This sequence encodes CASSPTVPTNEKLFF. The rearrangement joins TRBV28 to TRBJ1-4; unclear D gene. CDR1 is MDHEN and CDR2 is SYDVKM in the germline V gene. CDR3 length: 15 amino acids. V lost 5 bases, J lost 0 bases, and 10 bases lay in between.

This clone was counted once. V is TRBV27 and J is TRBJ2-5, with 11 bases matching TRBD2. Trimming at V came to 3 bases and at J to 5 bases, leaving 2 bases not matched to a gene. The CDR3 is 14 residues long. Germline CDR1 MNHEY, CDR2 SMNVEV (reference sequence). CDR3 sequence (DNA): TGTGCCAGCAGTTTCGGACTAGCGGGCGAGACCCAGTACTTC. This codes for CASSFGLAGETQYF.

V gene TRBV11-3 combines with J gene TRBJ1-5; 7 bases match TRBD1. After removal of 0 bases from V and 2 bases from J, the junction contained 7 bases not matched to a gene. Per the germline V gene, CDR1 is SGHNT and CDR2 is YENEEA. This CDR3 comprises 17 residues. CDR3: CASSLDPIDRGNQPQHF. CDR3 coding DNA: TGTGCCAGCAGCTTAGACCCGATAGACAGGGGCAATCAGCCCCAGCATTTT.

The chain couples TRBV9 to TRBJ1-2, with D unresolved. This CDR3 comprises 15 residues. The ends were cut back, 0 bases at V and 5 bases at J, with 14 bases in the middle. Germline loops: CDR1 SGDLS, CDR2 YYNGEE. The CDR3 here is CASSVEATEGYGYTF. The CDR3 bases are TGTGCCAGCAGCGTAGAGGCCACGGAGGGATATGGCTACACCTTC.

The chain uses TRBV19 and TRBJ1-1; D is unresolved. Trimming removed 3 bases at V and 3 bases at J, with 8 bases between. The CDR3 has 13 amino acids. Looked up from germline, CDR1 is LNHDA and CDR2 is SQIVND (reference sequence). For the CDR3, the DNA is TGTGCCAGTAGTATTTACGGATACACTGAAGCTTTCTTT. Amino acids: CASSIYGYTEAFF.

The chain recombines TRBV3-1 (or the pseudogene TRBV3-2) with TRBJ2-1, with TRBD2 matching over 8 bases. This CDR3 is built from 16 residues. The J segment lost 4 bases and the V segment lost 0 bases, leaving 5 bases of the junction unmatched. Germline lookup yields CDR1 LGHDT and CDR2 YNNKEL (reference sequence). CDR3 in DNA: TGTGCCAGCAGCCAAGAGACGGGGGGGAATTACAATGAGCAGTTCTTC. Translated, it gives CASSQETGGNYNEQFF.

This clone has a handful of counts. The chain links TRBV6-5 to TRBJ2-7; D might be TRBD1 or TRBD2, each matching 6 bases. Trimming removed 0 bases from V and 6 bases from J, with 15 bases in between. This CDR3 comprises 15 residues. Per germline, CDR1 MNHEY and CDR2 SVGAGI. CDR3 nucleotide sequence: TGTGCCAGCAGTTACTCCGGGGGCCTTTTTTCCGAGCAGTACTTC. Translation gives CASSYSGGLFSEQYF.

CDR3 DNA sequence: TGTGCCAGCAGCGCTCTAGCGGGAGTCACCGGGGAGCTGTTTTTT. Its protein is CASSALAGVTGELFF. The rearrangement uses TRBV9 and TRBJ2-2; 10 positions agree with TRBD2. The CDR3 sequence is 15 residues long. V gave up 3 bases and J gave up 4 bases; unmatched junction bases: 3. Germline lookup yields CDR1 SGDLS and CDR2 YYNGEE.

This clone showed up just once. This chain uses TRBV10-2 with TRBJ2-2; D not certain. The CDR3 is 16 residues long. Per germline, CDR1 WSHSY and CDR2 SAAADI. Trimming took off 7 bases at V and 0 bases at J, with 15 bases between the two ends. CDR3 loop: CASNPAVRANTGELFF. The DNA of the CDR3 is TGCGCCAGCAACCCCGCGGTTCGCGCGAACACCGGGGAGCTGTTTTTT.

The rearrangement links TRBV6-2 or TRBV6-3 to TRBJ2-3, with D maybe TRBD2 (6 bases). Trimming took 1 base from V and 0 from J, leaving 14 bases between them. This CDR3 is built from 17 residues. CDR1 is MNHEY and CDR2 is SVGEGT in the germline V gene. DNA for the CDR3: TGTGCCAGCAGTTACTACATAGCGGTAACTAGCACAGATACGCAGTATTTT. Its protein is CASSYYIAVTSTDTQYF.

The gene calls are TRBV6-6 and TRBJ2-3; D is possibly TRBD1 (5 bases). The V gene lost 5 bases and the J gene lost 5 bases, with 8 bases spanning the gap. Germline V gene lookup returns CDR1 MNHNY and CDR2 SVGAGI (reference sequence). This CDR3 contains 12 residues. CDR3 in DNA: TGTGCCAGCAGTCCGACAGAAGATACGCAGTATTTT. Translated: CASSPTEDTQYF.

The chain uses TRBV4-1 and TRBJ1-6; D ambiguous. Germline-derived CDR1 and CDR2 are MGHRA and YSYEKL. Between the trimmed V and J ends, which lost 0 bases and 3 bases, there was a span of 12 bases. This CDR3 spans 17 amino acids. DNA for the CDR3: TGCGCCAGCAGCCAAGAGTTCACAGCCCTCTATAATTCACCCCTCCACTTT. Encoded protein: CASSQEFTALYNSPLHF.

In its sample, this clone was seen once. The chain couples TRBV19 to TRBJ1-5, with 9 positions matching TRBD1. This CDR3 region has 14 residues. V was clipped by 6 bases and J by 3 bases; unmatched bases: 3. CDR1 and CDR2 from the germline V gene are LNHDA and SQIVND (reference sequence). CDR3 coding DNA: TGTGCCAGTAGCAGGACAGGGGTCAATCAGCCCCAGCATTTT. Translating it yields CASSRTGVNQPQHF.

V and J are TRBV4-3 and TRBJ1-1; TRBD1 aligns across 11 bases. V shed 3 bases, J shed 5 bases, and the junction held 8 bases outside the gene matches. Per germline, CDR1 LGHNA and CDR2 YSLEER. This CDR3 is built from 16 residues. In nucleotides, the CDR3 is TGCGCCAGCAGCCAGGATACGGGACAGGGGGGAACTGAAGCTTTCTTT. This encodes CASSQDTGQGGTEAFF.

This chain connects TRBV9 to TRBJ2-1; TRBD2 is a possible D gene (6 bases). This CDR3 has 15 amino acids. Germline assignment: CDR1 SGDLS and CDR2 YYNGEE. The V gene lost 4 bases and the J gene lost 4 bases, with 15 bases spanning the gap. The CDR3 region is CASSPDGGTYNEQFF. Written as DNA, the CDR3 is TGTGCCAGCAGCCCCGATGGAGGGACGTACAATGAGCAGTTCTTC.

The genes are TRBV3-1 (or the pseudogene TRBV3-2) and TRBJ1-2, with D maybe TRBD1 (5 bases). The V gene's germline CDR1 is LGHDT and CDR2 YNNKEL (reference sequence). Trimming removed 1 base at V and 8 bases at J, with 11 bases between. The CDR3 consists of 13 residues. The CDR3 DNA follows: TGTGCCAGCAGCCAAGGGGGCTCTAACGGCTACACCTTC. Protein product: CASSQGGSNGYTF.

V and J are TRBV27 and TRBJ2-1, with D maybe TRBD2 (5 bases). The germline gives CDR1 MNHEY, CDR2 SMNVEV (reference sequence). V was clipped by 5 bases and J by 4 bases, with 12 bases between them. The CDR3 is made up of 14 amino acids. CDR3 sequence reads: CASSISGTYNEQFF. CDR3 in DNA: TGTGCCAGCAGTATAAGCGGAACATACAATGAGCAGTTCTTC.